This T cell receptor (beta chain) appears in the sequencing data of a study of a mutant IDH1 vaccine in newly diagnosed glioma. In the study overall: Following radiotherapy alone, or alongside temozolomide cycles, vaccination was started after an interval of 4-6 weeks.

Study-level points and caveats: Variations in leading peripheral T cell clonotypes appeared to have no connection with pseudoprogression. Of the patients, approximately 93% had vaccine-induced immune responses.

The data were produced by immunoSEQ multiplex PCR, yet TCRdb's version contains in-frame clones alone and is incomplete. The sample shows around 30,000 clones, 87% of them seen only once. In its sample, this clone was seen once. Its antigen remains unknown. Time point denoted: week 47, end of study. The investigators gave 300 ug of mutant IDH1 20-mer peptide in each vaccine dose, together with topical imiquimod. Sequenced here: PBMCs, sampled from a glioma patient whose treatment included an IDH1 peptide vaccine. This receptor was identified in a woman in her 30s with glioma.

The CDR3 DNA sequence: TGTGCCAGCGGGGGACAGGGACGCACTGAAGCTTTCTTT. Its protein product is CASGGQGRTEAFF. The J gene is TRBJ1-1, the V gene TRBV6-1; 9 positions agree with TRBD1. The CDR3 covers 13 residues. Unmatched junction bases numbered 5, after V lost 8 bases and J lost 4 bases. Per germline, CDR1 MNHNS and CDR2 SASEGT.